Each of the 27 T cell receptor beta chains below was sequenced from the same sample in a study of T cells in Graves' hyperthyroidism and ophthalmopathy. Amplified TCR beta CDR3 regions derived from RNA transcripts. A set of HTBI primers served as the primers for a first-round RT-PCR of the TCR CDR3. TCRdb analysed the multiplex PCR reads with MiXCR anew, one entry per CDR3 protein. The table includes hundreds of thousands of distinct CDR3 sequences, about 15% detected once. The sequenced material came from blood. Receptors originate from a woman under 30 with Graves' hyperthyroidism.

This clonotype was counted at least ten times. The rearrangement links TRBV2 to TRBJ1-5; D is unclear. Germline CDR1 and CDR2: SNHLY and FYNNEI. V was pared by 0 bases and J by 7 bases, with 16 bases between. The CDR3 sequence is 16 residues long. The CDR3 bases are TGTGCCAGCAGTGAAGCGGAACTCGGTGGAGGACAGCCCCAGCATTTT. This encodes CASSEAELGGGQPQHF.

This chain uses TRBV5-1 with TRBJ1-2; D uncertain. This CDR3 has 13 residues. V lost 3 bases and J lost 0, with 6 bases in between. Germline CDR1 reads SGHRS; CDR2 reads YFSETQ. The CDR3 region has the DNA TGCGCCAGCAGCTGGGAGTCTAACTATGGCTACACCTTC. Translation: CASSWESNYGYTF.

Only a few counts were recorded for this clonotype. The chain has TRBV20-1 and TRBJ2-1, with a tentative D call TRBD1 (6 bases). The CDR3 extends over 18 amino acids. V was clipped by 1 base and J by 6 bases, with 25 bases between them. CDR1 DFQATT and CDR2 SNEGSKA come from the germline V gene (reference sequence). In DNA, the CDR3 is TGCAGTGCTAGAGGGCCCCACGACAGGCCGAGGGCCCGCAATGAGCAGTTCTTC. It yields the protein CSARGPHDRPRARNEQFF.

This clonotype was detected once. The chain recombines TRBV6-1 with TRBJ1-6, with D tentatively TRBD1 (5 bases). The length of the CDR3 is 14 residues. The ends were cut back, 10 bases at V and 10 bases at J, with 20 bases in the middle. Germline values: CDR1 MNHNS, CDR2 SASEGT. The CDR3 loop reads CATQSNGGESPLHF. The CDR3 nucleotides are TGTGCCACGCAAAGCAACGGGGGGGAATCACCCCTCCACTTT.

V and J are TRBV15 and TRBJ1-6, with D unresolved. V shed 0 bases and J shed 5 bases, with 8 bases lying between them. CDR3 size: 15 residues. Germline-derived CDR1 and CDR2 are LNHNV and YYDKDF (reference sequence). CDR3 sequence reads: CATSRDTWDNSPLHF. CDR3 nucleotide sequence: TGTGCCACCAGCAGAGATACATGGGATAATTCACCCCTCCACTTT. The full variable domain, completed using reference TRBV15 and TRBJ1-6, is DAMVIQNPRYQVTQFGKPVTLSCSQTLNHNVMYWYQQKSSQAPKLLFHYYDKDFNNEADTPDNFQSRRPNTSFCFLDIRSPGLGDTAMYLCATSRDTWDNSPLHFGNGTRLTVT.

This chain joins TRBV20-1 and TRBJ2-3; 7 nucleotides align to TRBD2. Unmatched junction bases numbered 11, after V lost 3 bases and J lost 2 bases. The CDR3 is 16 residues long. From germline, CDR1 is DFQATT and CDR2 SNEGSKA (reference sequence). CDR3 coding DNA: TGCAGTGCTAGGGCGATCTCTAGCGGATCCACAGATACGCAGTATTTT. Protein product: CSARAISSGSTDTQYF.

This clonotype is a singleton in its sample. The V call is TRBV12-3 or TRBV12-4, the J call TRBJ1-1, with 9 bases identical to TRBD1. CDR3 length equals 15 residues. Germline trimming cut 7 bases from V and 4 bases from J; bases unmatched to any gene: 10. Written as DNA, the CDR3 is TGTGCCAGCAAGGGGAGGGGACAGGGCTTCACTGAAGCTTTCTTT. Amino acid sequence: CASKGRGQGFTEAFF.

Many counts were recorded for this clonotype. This chain joins TRBV7-3 and TRBJ2-7, with TRBD1 matching 11 bases. The V gene end was trimmed by 4 bases and the J gene end by 6 bases; junction bases not matched to a gene: 8. There are 15 residues in the CDR3. The germline gives CDR1 SGHTA, CDR2 FQGTGA. The DNA of the CDR3 is TGTGCCAGCAGCTCTCCGGACAGGGGGCAGCGCGAGCAGTACTTC. This sequence encodes CASSSPDRGQREQYF.

This rearrangement joins TRBV4-1 to TRBJ1-4; D perhaps matches TRBD1 (5 bases). Trimming removed 1 base at V and 8 bases at J, with 8 bases between. This CDR3 has 13 residues. Germline CDR1 and CDR2: MGHRA and YSYEKL. DNA for the CDR3: TGCGCCAGCAGCCAAGTAGGGACCGAAAAACTGTTTTTT. Protein sequence: CASSQVGTEKLFF.

This clonotype was counted only a few times. The chain uses TRBV11-2 and TRBJ1-6; no firm D call. Trimming removed 4 bases from V and 4 bases from J, with 11 bases in between. The CDR3 totals 15 residues. The germline gives CDR1 SGHAT, CDR2 FQNNGV. The CDR3: CASSSLDTYNSPLHF. The CDR3 region has the DNA TGTGCCAGCAGCTCGCTAGACACTTATAATTCACCCCTCCACTTT.

This clonotype turned up a few times. The rearrangement uses TRBV19 and TRBJ1-1, with D maybe TRBD1 (5 bases). CDR3 size: 14 residues. V dropped 3 bases and J dropped 4 bases, with 12 bases sitting between them. Germline V gene sequence: CDR1 LNHDA, CDR2 SQIVND (reference sequence). This chain's CDR3 is CASSITGAGTEAFF. CDR3 coding DNA: TGTGCCAGTAGTATTACAGGAGCGGGCACTGAAGCTTTCTTT.

The CDR3 sequence: CATSLAENLNEQFF. Here the CDR3 DNA reads TGTGCCACCAGTCTAGCGGAAAATCTGAATGAGCAGTTCTTC. The chain carries TRBV24-1 and TRBJ2-1; 7 bases line up with TRBD2. Germline-derived CDR1 and CDR2 are KGHDR and SFDVKD. V shed 6 bases and J 7 bases; nucleotides not matched to a gene: 8. The CDR3 has 14 amino acids.

This clonotype has ten or more counts. V and J are TRBV2 and TRBJ2-3; 12 bases are shared with TRBD2. CDR3 length: 17 amino acids. V lost 7 bases, J lost 2 bases, and 10 bases stayed unmatched. Per germline, CDR1 SNHLY and CDR2 FYNNEI. CDR3: CASNAFRTSGITDTQYF. The CDR3 DNA sequence: TGTGCCAGCAATGCTTTTAGGACTAGCGGGATCACAGATACGCAGTATTTT.

This clonotype was counted a few times. The chain employs TRBV10-3 and TRBJ1-1; D not resolved. Germline-derived CDR1 and CDR2 are ENHRY and SYGVKD. The V end lost 2 bases, the J end lost 1 base, and 5 bases lay between the germline ends. The CDR3 sequence is 13 residues long. Written as DNA, the CDR3 is TGTGCCATCAGTGAGGTCCCGAACACTGAAGCTTTCTTT. It codes for CAISEVPNTEAFF.

The CDR3 DNA sequence: TGTGCCAGCAGGTCTGCGGATGTTACCTACGAGCAGTACTTC. Amino acids: CASRSADVTYEQYF. The genes are TRBV6-1 and TRBJ2-7; no clear D. Trimming left V 6 bases short and J 2 bases short, with 14 bases between. CDR1 and CDR2 (germline): MNHNS, SASEGT. CDR3 length equals 14 residues.

This clonotype was recorded many times. The chain uses TRBV20-1 and TRBJ1-4; D is unclear. V was cut by 6 bases and J by 0 bases, with 11 bases left in between. The CDR3 extends over 14 amino acids. Germline assignment: CDR1 DFQATT and CDR2 SNEGSKA (reference sequence). CDR3 loop: CSASSPATNEKLFF. The CDR3, as DNA: TGCAGTGCGAGTTCCCCTGCAACTAATGAAAAACTGTTTTTT.

The chain recombines TRBV10-3 with TRBJ2-3; the match to TRBD2 covers 10 bases. V dropped 10 bases and J dropped 2; count of bases not matched to a gene: 18. In germline, CDR1 is ENHRY, CDR2 SYGVKD. The CDR3 is made up of 18 amino acids. CDR3 sequence: CATYSGRPTSWDTDTQYF. For the CDR3, the DNA is TGTGCCACCTATAGCGGGAGGCCGACCTCGTGGGACACAGATACGCAGTATTTT.

The table lists this clonotype with a few counts. The chain is built from TRBV9 and TRBJ2-7; 8 nucleotides line up with TRBD1. The CDR3 totals 14 residues. Per germline, CDR1 SGDLS and CDR2 YYNGEE. V was pared by 4 bases and J by 3 bases, with 6 bases of the junction left unmatched. The CDR3 loop is CASSPRQGFYEQYF. In DNA, the CDR3 is TGTGCCAGCAGCCCCCGACAGGGGTTCTACGAGCAGTACTTC.

A few counts support this clonotype. The gene calls are TRBV6-2 or TRBV6-3 and TRBJ1-2; weak D call: TRBD1 (5 bases). Trimming removed 7 bases at V and 5 bases at J, with 17 bases between. The CDR3 sequence is 14 residues long. CDR1 is MNHEY, CDR2 SVGEGT, per germline. CDR3 in amino acids: CASNLQGAPYGYTF. DNA of the CDR3: TGTGCCAGCAACCTACAAGGGGCTCCTTATGGCTACACCTTC.

The V call is TRBV12-3 or TRBV12-4, the J call TRBJ1-2, with D perhaps TRBD1 (5 bases). The CDR3 runs to 9 residues. V was trimmed by 8 bases and J by 8 bases, leaving 6 bases between them. In DNA form, the CDR3 reads TGTGCCAGCGGGGCGGGCTACACCTTC. Amino acids: CASGAGYTF.

This clonotype was picked up many times. J is TRBJ2-1 and V is TRBV7-9, with D unclear. The germline gives CDR1 SEHNR, CDR2 FQNEAQ (reference sequence). The length of the CDR3 is 14 residues. Deletions cut 3 bases from V and 1 base from J, with 7 bases between. CDR3 sequence: CASSFSTSYNEQFF. The DNA of the CDR3 is TGTGCCAGCAGCTTCAGTACTTCCTACAATGAGCAGTTCTTC.

This sequence joins TRBV30 and TRBJ1-5; D uncertain. The V gene lost 3 bases and the J gene lost 8 bases, with 17 bases spanning the gap. The CDR3 consists of 14 residues. Germline loops: CDR1 GTSNPN, CDR2 SVGIG (reference sequence). CDR3 bases: TGTGCCTGGAGGGGTCCGGGGTCCGGGGAGCCCCAGCATTTT. It specifies CAWRGPGSGEPQHF.

This clonotype has a count of ten or more. This chain uses TRBV7-6 with TRBJ2-3; TRBD2 aligns across 7 bases. CDR3 size: 16 residues. The germline CDR1 and CDR2 sequences are SGHVS and FNYEAQ. The ends lost 0 bases at V and 0 bases at J; junction bases unmatched: 3. The CDR3 loop is CASSLAGGSSTDTQYF. The CDR3 DNA reads TGTGCCAGCAGCTTAGCGGGCGGGAGTAGCACAGATACGCAGTATTTT.

This clonotype was observed a handful of times. As DNA, the CDR3 is TGTGCCAGCAGTGACCTTTCTGGGGTGTCCTCCTACGAGCAGTACTTC. It specifies CASSDLSGVSSYEQYF. This chain connects TRBV6-2 or TRBV6-3 to TRBJ2-7, with D unresolved. Trimming removed 5 bases at V and 0 bases at J, with 17 bases between. The CDR3 runs to 16 residues. The germline gives CDR1 MNHEY, CDR2 SVGEGT.

This chain connects TRBV25-1 to TRBJ1-1; tentatively, D is TRBD1 (5 bases). This CDR3 is 14 amino acids long. Germline lookup yields CDR1 MGHDK and CDR2 SYGVNS. V lost 6 bases and J 4 bases, leaving 15 bases between the germline ends. CDR3 bases: TGTGCCAGCAGCACCGGGACCGTATCCACTGAAGCTTTCTTT. This sequence encodes CASSTGTVSTEAFF.

This clonotype was recorded at least ten times. The chain links TRBV6-1 to TRBJ2-7; 12 bases line up with TRBD2. Germline V gene lookup returns CDR1 MNHNS and CDR2 SASEGT. The CDR3 consists of 15 residues. Trimming removed 5 bases from V and 3 bases from J; junction bases left unmatched: 5. This CDR3 reads CASSPRLAGDYEQYF. CDR3 nucleotides: TGTGCCAGCAGTCCGCGACTAGCGGGAGACTACGAGCAGTACTTC.

There are a few counts of this clonotype. The chain links TRBV6-2 or TRBV6-3 to TRBJ1-1, with D unresolved. This CDR3 spans 13 amino acids. Germline V gives CDR1 MNHEY, CDR2 SVGEGT. V dropped 5 bases and J dropped 7 bases, with 14 bases sitting between them. DNA of the CDR3: TGTGCCAGCAGTGGGGAGGGAAAACGTGAAGCTTTCTTT. Translation gives CASSGEGKREAFF.